This T cell receptor beta chain was sequenced during a study of CD8+ T cells in alopecia areata. Across the study: Tofacitinib dosing lasted 6 to 18 months, which was then followed by 6 months off drug.

RNA extraction and reverse transcription yielded cDNA as sequencing template. The assay was immunoSEQ multiplex PCR, and TCRdb's table has in-frame clones only and misses some. In the table there are 110,000 or so clones, roughly three fifths of which are singletons. Sample treatment: oral pan-JAK inhibitor, 5-10 mg twice daily. Regarding this clone: Its antigen is not identified.

Study results and caveats: Sequencing of scalp tissue also captures the resident alphabeta T cells of normal skin.

The sequencing used CD4+ T cells sorted from blood, collected at week 24, from a patient treated with tofacitinib. The source of this sequence is a human donor with alopecia areata.

CDR3 residues: CAWRMGSGTEAFF. The DNA for the CDR3 is TGTGCCTGGAGGATGGGGTCGGGAACTGAAGCTTTCTTT. V usage is TRBV30 and J usage is TRBJ1-1; no reliable D call. This CDR3 spans 13 amino acids. Between the trimmed V and J ends, which lost 3 bases and 5 bases, there was a span of 13 bases. Germline values: CDR1 GTSNPN, CDR2 SVGIG (reference sequence).